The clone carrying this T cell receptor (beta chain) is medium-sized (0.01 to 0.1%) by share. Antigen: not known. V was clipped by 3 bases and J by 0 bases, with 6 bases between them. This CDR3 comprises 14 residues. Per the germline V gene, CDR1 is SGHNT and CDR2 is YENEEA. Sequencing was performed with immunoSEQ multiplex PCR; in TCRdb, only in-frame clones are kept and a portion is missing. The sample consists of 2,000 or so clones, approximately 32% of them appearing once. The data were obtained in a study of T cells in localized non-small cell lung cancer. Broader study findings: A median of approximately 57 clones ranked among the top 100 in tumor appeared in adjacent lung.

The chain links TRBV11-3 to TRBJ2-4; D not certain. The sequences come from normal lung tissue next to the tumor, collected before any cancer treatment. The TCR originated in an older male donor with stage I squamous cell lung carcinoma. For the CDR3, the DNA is TGTGCCAGCAGCTTTTTGCTAGCCAAAAACATTCAGTACTTC. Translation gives CASSFLLAKNIQYF.